What follows are 8 T cell receptor beta chains derived from one specimen sequenced in a study of T cell responses to AZD1222 COVID-19 vaccine (dated by TCRdb to about 2021). The library was prepared using the immunoSEQ multiplex PCR assay. TCRdb re-hosts the immuneACCESS table, in-frame sequences only. Its copies lack some clones; in the studies checked, an unresolved V gene accounts for under half of them, and the cause for the rest is not known. Across this sample there are some 110,000 clones, with 85% to 90% seen only once. Of the sample, 3.5% to 4.5% falls within the top ten clones. Read against the paper, the sample's time point label means: about 28 days (+/-7) after the second vaccine dose. The sequencing here drew on peripheral blood, taken 28 days after the second AZD1222 dose. Every receptor here comes from an adult who received the AZD1222 COVID-19 vaccine.

This clone came up once. This sequence joins TRBV24-1 and TRBJ2-5; 12 bases align to TRBD2. The CDR3 length is 18 residues. Germline V lookup: CDR1 KGHDR, CDR2 SFDVKD. The V gene end was trimmed by 2 bases and the J gene end by 5 bases; junction bases not matched to a gene: 11. In nucleotides, the CDR3 is TGTGCCACCAGTGATTCCCGGGCTAGCGGGGGGGCGGTGGAGACCCAGTACTTC. It is translated as CATSDSRASGGAVETQYF.

This chain connects TRBV7-2 to TRBJ1-4; maybe TRBD1 (5 bases). Per the germline V gene, CDR1 is SGHTA and CDR2 is FQGNSA. Trimming left V 4 bases short and J 3 bases short, with 12 bases between. The length of the CDR3 is 15 residues. CDR3 amino acids: CASSSGGAPNEKLFF. Written as DNA, the CDR3 is TGTGCCAGCAGCTCCGGAGGGGCGCCTAATGAAAAACTGTTTTTT.

V usage is TRBV24-1 and J usage is TRBJ1-5; D is possibly TRBD1 (5 bases). Germline V lookup: CDR1 KGHDR, CDR2 SFDVKD. Trimming removed 3 bases from V and 7 bases from J, with 12 bases in between. The CDR3 spans 14 residues. The DNA of the CDR3 is TGTGCCACCAGTGATCAGACAGTTTCCCAGCCCCAGCATTTT. The encoded protein is CATSDQTVSQPQHF.

This clone was picked up one time. This chain uses TRBV4-3 with TRBJ2-3; 7 nucleotides match TRBD2. The CDR3 is 19 amino acids. In germline, CDR1 is LGHNA, CDR2 YSLEER. The V segment lost 0 bases and the J segment 1 base; nucleotides outside the gene matches: 13. The CDR3 loop reads CASSQEAGPRRTGTDTQYF. The CDR3 DNA follows: TGCGCCAGCAGCCAAGAAGCGGGGCCGCGGAGGACGGGCACAGATACGCAGTATTTT.

V and J are TRBV9 and TRBJ1-6; TRBD1 might be the D (5 bases). The CDR3 is 15 residues long. Between the trimmed V and J ends, which lost 0 bases and 4 bases, there was a span of 8 bases. Germline V lookup: CDR1 SGDLS, CDR2 YYNGEE. The CDR3: CASSVEEGYNSPLHF. CDR3 nucleotide sequence: TGTGCCAGCAGCGTAGAGGAGGGGTATAATTCACCCCTCCACTTT. Together with reference TRBV9 and TRBJ1-6, the CDR3 gives the full variable domain: DSGVTQTPKHLITATGQRVTLRCSPRSGDLSVYWYQQSLDQGLQFLIQYYNGEERAKGNILERFSAQQFPDLHSELNLSSLELGDSALYFCASSVEEGYNSPLHFGNGTRLTVT.

This clone showed up just once. The rearrangement joins TRBV7-9 to TRBJ2-5, with D possibly being TRBD2 (8 bases). Trimming took off 5 bases at V and 7 bases at J, with 23 bases between the two ends. The CDR3 has 16 residues. Germline V lookup: CDR1 SEHNR, CDR2 FQNEAQ (reference sequence). CDR3 nucleotide sequence: TGTGCCAGCAGCGACGGGACAGCGGGGGAGGCCGGGACCCAGTACTTC. Protein sequence: CASSDGTAGEAGTQYF.

The chain joins TRBV2 to TRBJ1-5, with 9 bases that match TRBD1. The CDR3 extends over 10 amino acids. Germline assignment: CDR1 SNHLY and CDR2 FYNNEI. The ends lost 8 bases at V and 15 bases at J; junction bases unmatched: 5. The CDR3 DNA follows: TGTGCCAGCGGACAGGGGACACCGCATTTT. Protein sequence: CASGQGTPHF.

The DNA for the CDR3 is TGTGCCAGCAGCTTGGAGACAGGGACGAATGGCTACACCTTC. Amino acids: CASSLETGTNGYTF. The J gene is TRBJ1-2, the V gene TRBV5-6; 7 positions match TRBD1. Looked up from germline, CDR1 is SGHDT and CDR2 is YYEEEE. The CDR3 contains 14 residues. J gave up 6 bases and V 0 bases, and 5 bases lay outside the gene matches.